Each of the 28 T cell receptor beta chains below was sequenced from the same sample in a study of response to subunit inactivated influenza vaccine. TCRdb called the RT-PCR reads again in MiXCR, with one record for every CDR3 protein. The sample contains 170,000 or so distinct CDR3 sequences, around a tenth of which appear only once. Specimen: CD8+ T cells sorted from PBMCs, collected around 25 months after vaccination. These receptors all stem from a man between 50 and 69 years old who received an inactivated influenza vaccine.

This clonotype was found a few times. The gene calls are TRBV4-3 and TRBJ1-6; TRBD1 matches 9 bases. Trimming took 1 base from V and 9 from J; bases not matched to a gene: 4. In germline, CDR1 is LGHNA, CDR2 YSLEER. The CDR3 covers 15 residues. The CDR3 spells CASSQVRTGASPLHF. CDR3 nucleotides: TGCGCCAGCAGCCAAGTTCGGACAGGGGCTTCACCCCTCCACTTT.

The V and J genes are TRBV20-1 and TRBJ2-1; a possible D gene is TRBD1 (6 bases). Germline-derived CDR1 and CDR2 are DFQATT and SNEGSKA (reference sequence). The CDR3 sequence is 11 residues long. Between the trimmed V and J ends, which lost 6 bases and 10 bases, there was a span of 13 bases. The CDR3 nucleotides read TGCAGTGCCCCAAGGGGGTTCGAGCAGTTCTTC. Translated: CSAPRGFEQFF.

This chain uses TRBV20-1 with TRBJ2-1; D remains ambiguous. Germline lookup yields CDR1 DFQATT and CDR2 SNEGSKA (reference sequence). The CDR3 is made up of 12 amino acids. Trimming took off 5 bases at V and 4 bases at J, with 9 bases between the two ends. The CDR3 nucleotides are TGCAGTGCTTCGGGCCGTTACAATGAGCAGTTCTTC. This codes for CSASGRYNEQFF.

This clonotype was detected only a few times. This rearrangement joins TRBV4-2 to TRBJ2-7; 9 bases are a match to TRBD2. The junction had 16 bases not matched to a gene; V was cut back by 4 bases and J by 0 bases. Germline V gene lookup returns CDR1 LGHNA and CDR2 YNFKEQ. CDR3 length: 19 residues. The CDR3 nucleotides read TGTGCCAGCAGCCCCGTTGGGATTAGCGGGAGCGATTACTCCTACGAGCAGTACTTC. Encoded protein: CASSPVGISGSDYSYEQYF.

There are many counts of this clonotype. The rearrangement links TRBV11-2 to TRBJ2-1, with TRBD2 matching over 10 bases. Per germline, CDR1 SGHAT and CDR2 FQNNGV. The ends lost 1 base at V and 2 bases at J; junction bases unmatched: 11. The CDR3 has 19 residues. CDR3 sequence reads: CASSLGASGGGFPYNEQFF. Written as DNA, the CDR3 is TGTGCCAGCAGCTTAGGGGCTAGCGGGGGAGGATTCCCCTACAATGAGCAGTTCTTC.

This rearrangement joins TRBV5-1 to TRBJ2-1; 11 bases match TRBD2. The CDR3 has 17 amino acids. After removal of 4 bases from V and 3 bases from J, the junction contained 9 bases not matched to a gene. The germline gives CDR1 SGHRS, CDR2 YFSETQ. DNA of the CDR3: TGCGCCAGCAGCCCTAATAGCGGGAGGGAGAGCTACAATGAGCAGTTCTTC. Translated: CASSPNSGRESYNEQFF. Together with reference TRBV5-1 and TRBJ2-1, the CDR3 gives the full variable domain: KAGVTQTPRYLIKTRGQQVTLSCSPISGHRSVSWYQQTPGQGLQFLFEYFSETQRNKGNFPGRFSGRQFSNSRSEMNVSTLELGDSALYLCASSPNSGRESYNEQFFGPGTRLTVL.

V usage is TRBV20-1 and J usage is TRBJ2-3, with D uncertain. CDR3 length: 17 residues. The germline gives CDR1 DFQATT, CDR2 SNEGSKA (reference sequence). V shed 0 bases and J shed 2 bases, with 18 bases lying between them. CDR3 coding DNA: TGCAGTGCTAGAGATCCCAAGTTTCGGCTCAACACAGATACGCAGTATTTT. This encodes CSARDPKFRLNTDTQYF.

This clonotype was counted only a few times. The V call is TRBV11-1, the J call TRBJ2-3; D gene ambiguous. The CDR3 consists of 15 residues. V shed 4 bases and J shed 1 base, with 12 bases lying between them. Looked up from germline, CDR1 is SGHAT and CDR2 is FQDESV (reference sequence). The DNA for the CDR3 is TGTGCCAGCAGCTCTACCTGGCAAGGCACAGATACGCAGTATTTT. This translates into CASSSTWQGTDTQYF.

This clonotype was picked up many times. V and J are TRBV7-9 and TRBJ1-2; D gene unclear. With 5 bases removed from V and 4 bases from J, the gap between germline ends came to 14 bases. CDR1 and CDR2 (germline): SEHNR, FQNEAQ (reference sequence). The CDR3 is made up of 14 amino acids. CDR3 loop: CASSATGPSYGYTF. The DNA for the CDR3 is TGTGCCAGCAGCGCTACTGGGCCTAGCTATGGCTACACCTTC. The full variable domain, with the rest looked up from reference TRBV7-9 and TRBJ1-2, is DTGVSQNPRHKITKRGQNVTFRCDPISEHNRLYWYRQTLGQGPEFLTYFQNEAQLEKSRLLSDRFSAERPKGSFSTLEIQRTEQGDSAMYLCASSATGPSYGYTFGSGTRLTVV.

This clonotype has more than one count but fewer than ten. The chain carries TRBV7-2 and TRBJ2-7, with TRBD2 matching over 7 bases. From germline, CDR1 is SGHTA and CDR2 FQGNSA. J lost 6 bases, V lost 0 bases, and 2 bases had no gene match. This CDR3 is 13 amino acids long. The CDR3 DNA sequence: TGTGCCAGCAGCTTAGCGGGAGGGCCCGAGCAGTACTTC. Its translation: CASSLAGGPEQYF.

This clonotype was counted at least ten times. The chain combines TRBV4-3 with TRBJ2-1; D call uncertain. Germline V gives CDR1 LGHNA, CDR2 YSLEER. The CDR3 loop spans 14 amino acids. Trimming pared 4 bases from V and 0 bases from J, leaving 7 bases between. The CDR3 coding sequence is TGCGCCAGCAGCCTTCGTGGCTCCTACAATGAGCAGTTCTTC. Protein product: CASSLRGSYNEQFF.

This rearrangement joins TRBV3-1 to TRBJ2-1; 7 bases map to TRBD1. The length of the CDR3 is 19 residues. V was clipped by 0 bases and J by 4 bases; unmatched bases: 15. CDR1 is LGHDT, CDR2 YNNKEL, per germline (reference sequence). CDR3 nucleotides: TGTGCCAGCAGCCAAGACCTTAACCCGACAGGGTTAACGTACAATGAGCAGTTCTTC. Translation: CASSQDLNPTGLTYNEQFF.

DNA of the CDR3: TGTGCCAGCAGCAGGACCAGGGAGGGAGAGACCCAGTACTTC. This encodes CASSRTREGETQYF. V and J are TRBV3-1 and TRBJ2-5, with 7 bases aligning to TRBD2. Germline V gives CDR1 LGHDT, CDR2 YNNKEL (reference sequence). The CDR3 contains 14 residues. With V trimmed by 5 bases and J by 4 bases, 7 bases remained unmatched.

This chain connects TRBV19 to TRBJ2-1; D unresolved. Germline assignment: CDR1 LNHDA and CDR2 SQIVND (reference sequence). Trimming removed 3 bases from V and 7 bases from J, with 16 bases in between. This CDR3 spans 15 amino acids. The CDR3 region has the DNA TGTGCCAGTAGTATCATGGTTTGGAGTCGGAATGAGCAGTTCTTC. Its protein product is CASSIMVWSRNEQFF.

This chain links TRBV6-5 with TRBJ2-7; maybe TRBD2 (5 bases). This CDR3 has 14 amino acids. Trimming pared 2 bases from V and 4 bases from J, leaving 12 bases between. Per germline, CDR1 MNHEY and CDR2 SVGAGI. The CDR3 region has the DNA TGTGCCAGCAGTTACGGAGGCTCCAGATACGAGCAGTACTTC. As protein: CASSYGGSRYEQYF.

The chain recombines TRBV27 with TRBJ2-7; D uncertain. V lost 6 bases, J lost 0 bases, and 12 bases lay in between. Germline CDR1 and CDR2: MNHEY and SMNVEV (reference sequence). CDR3 length: 14 amino acids. DNA for the CDR3: TGTGCCAGCAGCGAAACCTGGGGCTCCTACGAGCAGTACTTC. This sequence encodes CASSETWGSYEQYF.

This clonotype was detected only a few times. The chain carries TRBV2 and TRBJ1-3; 7 bases match TRBD1. This CDR3 has 15 residues. The ends lost 4 bases at V and 2 bases at J; junction bases unmatched: 5. Germline values: CDR1 SNHLY, CDR2 FYNNEI. The DNA for the CDR3 is TGTGCCAGCAGTGCCGGGACAGCACCTGGAAACACCATATATTTT. Encoded protein: CASSAGTAPGNTIYF.

This clonotype was detected only a few times. This rearrangement joins TRBV4-2 to TRBJ2-2; D uncertain. The CDR3 has 16 amino acids. CDR1 is LGHNA, CDR2 YNFKEQ, per germline. Deletions cut 9 bases from V and 3 bases from J, with 20 bases between. Written as DNA, the CDR3 is TGTGCCAGTTTTAACACGGATTGGGCTTACACCGGGGAGCTGTTTTTT. It encodes CASFNTDWAYTGELFF.

This clonotype was seen a few times. The chain carries TRBV11-2 and TRBJ2-1; D is uncertain. The V gene's germline CDR1 is SGHAT and CDR2 FQNNGV. With 5 bases removed from V and 14 bases from J, the gap between germline ends came to 13 bases. The CDR3 contains 11 residues. The CDR3, as DNA: TGTGCCAGCAGCCATGGGGTCGAGGAGTTCTTC. This translates into CASSHGVEEFF.

The table lists this clonotype with many counts. This sequence joins TRBV25-1 and TRBJ2-5, with D tentatively TRBD1 (6 bases). V was cut by 1 base and J by 4 bases, with 13 bases left in between. This CDR3 contains 15 residues. Germline V lookup: CDR1 MGHDK, CDR2 SYGVNS. CDR3 in amino acids: CASSELEQGAETQYF. In nucleotides, the CDR3 is TGTGCCAGCAGTGAATTAGAACAGGGAGCAGAGACCCAGTACTTC.

This clonotype showed up many times. The chain couples TRBV7-2 to TRBJ2-7, with a tentative D call TRBD2 (7 bases). The CDR3 sequence is 15 residues long. Germline V gene lookup returns CDR1 SGHTA and CDR2 FQGNSA. V shed 7 bases and J shed 5 bases, with 21 bases lying between them. The chain's CDR3 is CASTLRGRAGDEQYF. For the CDR3, the DNA is TGTGCCAGCACCCTAAGGGGGAGGGCGGGCGACGAGCAGTACTTC.

This chain connects TRBV7-9 to TRBJ1-2; tentatively, D is TRBD1 (6 bases). Germline V gene sequence: CDR1 SEHNR, CDR2 FQNEAQ (reference sequence). The CDR3 is made up of 14 amino acids. Trimming took off 5 bases at V and 1 base at J, with 11 bases between the two ends. Here the CDR3 reads CASSGAGDNYGYTF. DNA of the CDR3: TGTGCCAGCAGCGGGGCAGGGGATAACTATGGCTACACCTTC. The whole variable domain, filled in from reference TRBV7-9 and TRBJ1-2, reads DTGVSQNPRHKITKRGQNVTFRCDPISEHNRLYWYRQTLGQGPEFLTYFQNEAQLEKSRLLSDRFSAERPKGSFSTLEIQRTEQGDSAMYLCASSGAGDNYGYTFGSGTRLTVV.

This clonotype was found a few times. The gene calls are TRBV12-3 or TRBV12-4 and TRBJ2-7; a weak D match, TRBD1 (6 bases). With 6 bases removed from V and 5 bases from J, the gap between germline ends came to 11 bases. The CDR3 is 12 residues long. DNA of the CDR3: TGTGCCAGCAGCCGCAGGGGCCACGAGCAGTACTTC. This codes for CASSRRGHEQYF.

This clonotype was recorded a few times. The J gene is TRBJ2-5, the V gene TRBV25-1; TRBD2 matches at 8 bases. The CDR3 is made up of 14 amino acids. The ends lost 0 bases at V and 5 bases at J; junction bases unmatched: 2. CDR1 MGHDK and CDR2 SYGVNS come from the germline V gene. CDR3 coding DNA: TGTGCCAGCAGTGAATACCGGGGGGGGGAGACCCAGTACTTC. Its protein product is CASSEYRGGETQYF.

The genes are TRBV4-3 and TRBJ2-7; tentatively, D is TRBD1 (6 bases). CDR1 and CDR2 (germline): LGHNA, YSLEER. This CDR3 has 15 amino acids. Trimming shortened V by 3 bases and J by 2 bases, and 14 bases separated the two germline ends. The CDR3 spells CASSQDRAGAYEQYF. Written as DNA, the CDR3 is TGCGCCAGCAGCCAGGACAGAGCTGGGGCCTACGAGCAGTACTTC.

The chain uses TRBV7-9 and TRBJ2-7, with 9 bases identical to TRBD2. Germline V gene data show CDR1 as SEHNR and CDR2 as FQNEAQ (reference sequence). V was clipped by 1 base and J by 2 bases; unmatched bases: 3. This CDR3 comprises 15 residues. CDR3 nucleotide sequence: TGTGCCAGCAGCTTAGGGGCTAGCGGGACCTACGAGCAGTACTTC. It specifies CASSLGASGTYEQYF.

A note on this clonotype: Because the CDR3 is missing its conserved closing phenylalanine or tryptophan, this is likely a read error. The CDR3 region has the DNA TGTGCCAGCAGTTACGACAGGGGGTTTGGAGGCTACACCTCC. Translated, it gives CASSYDRGFGGYTS. This chain connects TRBV6-5 to TRBJ1-2, with 9 nucleotides matching TRBD1. Unmatched junction bases numbered 6, after V lost 2 bases and J lost 8 bases. The CDR3 is made up of 14 amino acids. Looked up from germline, CDR1 is MNHEY and CDR2 is SVGAGI.

This clonotype was counted a few times. V is TRBV25-1 and J is TRBJ2-1; 12 positions match TRBD2. V gave up 9 bases and J gave up 6 bases; unmatched junction bases: 9. Germline lookup yields CDR1 MGHDK and CDR2 SYGVNS. CDR3 length equals 15 residues. In DNA, the CDR3 is TGTGCCAGTTCAGAGGGACTAGCGGGTACCAATGAGCAGTTCTTC. Its translation: CASSEGLAGTNEQFF.